This T cell receptor beta chain comes out of a study of cytomegalovirus exposure and HLA in healthy donors. Comments on this clone: Its antigen remains unknown.

Primers included in the PCR were 60 Vbeta and 13 Jbeta primers. Clones were sequenced by immunoSEQ multiplex PCR, and TCRdb holds only the in-frame ones, with some missing. Among around 150,000 clones listed, roughly 84% were seen once. The V gene's germline CDR1 is SGHRS and CDR2 YFSETQ. CDR3 length: 14 amino acids. Trimming at V came to 1 base and at J to 3 bases, leaving 3 bases not matched to a gene. Findings and limits, study-wide: Across donors, most TCRs were seen rarely, yet some public ones were widespread. In a later analysis, HLA-C alleles had the fewest associated TCRs, DRB1 alleles the most. Some segments of the V type, notably TRBV6-2 and TRBV6-3, were excluded as indistinguishable. Later genetic work tied a missense DCLRE1C variant to beta-chain V and J trimming.

V is TRBV5-1 and J is TRBJ1-2; the match to TRBD1 covers 7 bases. This sequence was found in a man younger than 35 in good health and CMV-seropositive. The specimen sequenced was PBMCs. This chain's CDR3 is CASSLFDRDYGYTF. The CDR3 bases are TGCGCCAGCAGCTTGTTCGACAGGGACTATGGCTACACCTTC.